Listed below are T cell receptor beta chains from one sample, sequenced in a study of cytomegalovirus exposure and HLA in healthy donors. Clones were sequenced by immunoSEQ multiplex PCR, and TCRdb holds only the in-frame ones, with some missing. Of approximately 200,000 clones in the sample, around 79% are singletons; the top ten hold 0.2% to 0.25%. Sample: PBMCs. The receptors were sampled from a girl aged 2 to 9 in good health and CMV-seronegative. CDR3s include the opening cysteine and the closing phenylalanine or tryptophan.

cdr3_length	v_call	j_call	cdr3_aa
14	TRBV4-1	TRBJ1-1	CASSQAVAGSRAFF
17	TRBV10-3	TRBJ1-5	CAITKIRKLGIDQPQHF
14	TRBV11-2	TRBJ2-5	CASSLVSGEQTQYF
15	TRBV7-9	TRBJ1-5	CASSVGQGPNQPQHF
18	TRBV5-4	TRBJ2-3	CASSLGNPGLAGTDTQYF
14	TRBV18	TRBJ1-2	CASSPLGQFYGYTF
16	TRBV6-5	TRBJ1-3	CASSYSYRGLGNTIYF
15	TRBV11-2	TRBJ2-7	CASSSDRAGSYEQYF
14	TRBV27	TRBJ2-3	CASSLPPGGDTQYF
14	TRBV27	TRBJ2-7	CASNALDRGYEQYF
10	TRBV2	NA	CASSRHEQYF
13	TRBV30	TRBJ1-2	CAWRASTSYGYTF
14	TRBV15	TRBJ2-5	CATSSRGGGETQYF
16	TRBV30	TRBJ2-1	CAWRGGGRGILDEQFF
15	TRBV19	TRBJ1-5	CASSIGYGGNQPQHF
15	TRBV7-9	TRBJ2-1	CASSYRELGYNEQFF
13	TRBV27	TRBJ1-1	CASTSLSNTEAFF
14	TRBV19	TRBJ2-7	CASSFSGSIYEQYF
16	TRBV15	TRBJ1-1	CATSSHYGQGNTEAFF
14	TRBV5-1	TRBJ1-2	CASSLTADVYGYTF
16	TRBV5-5	TRBJ1-4	CASSLDRGLTNEKLFF
15	TRBV6-5	TRBJ1-6	CASWDSSSYNSPLHF
16	TRBV5-4	TRBJ2-2	CASSLRGLGVSGELFF
16	TRBV25-1	TRBJ2-2	CANSGRASGITGELFF
13	TRBV30	TRBJ2-2	CAWSVLVFGELFF
13	TRBV2	TRBJ1-2	CASGTAGNYGYTF
15	TRBV9	TRBJ2-1	CASSGRGFSYNEQFF
13	TRBV11-2	TRBJ1-1	CASSLAQQVEAFF
14	TRBV19	TRBJ1-1	CASSIGHRNTEAFF
15	TRBV6-6	TRBJ2-3	CASSYTGGSTDTQYF
13	TRBV5-4	TRBJ2-2	CAGRTGITGELFF
15	TRBV5-6	TRBJ2-1	CASSWARLPGNEQFF
14	TRBV18	TRBJ2-1	CASSPRQGRNEQFF
16	TRBV7-3	TRBJ1-2	CASSATPAGANYGYTF
14	TRBV5-1	TRBJ2-7	CASGRLAGDYEQYF
14	TRBV4-1	TRBJ1-2	CASSQDGFDYGYTF
14	TRBV6-5	TRBJ1-1	CASSPGGPGTEAFF